Below are 17 T cell receptor beta chains sequenced from a single sample in a study of blood T cell repertoires in COVID-19. TCRdb keeps only in-frame clones here, not all; method: immunoSEQ multiplex PCR. The data contain approximately 230,000 clones, about four fifths of them seen just once; the ten biggest clones take up about 8.9%. The sequenced material came from peripheral blood. The receptors were gathered from a man older than 75 with acute or convalescent COVID-19.

The chain couples TRBV6-1 to TRBJ2-7; tentatively, D is TRBD1 (5 bases). Germline V lookup: CDR1 MNHNS, CDR2 SASEGT. The CDR3 is made up of 14 amino acids. V was shortened by 2 bases and J by 2 bases, with 10 bases between the two germline ends. The CDR3 DNA sequence: TGTGCCAGCAGTGAACGTGGGGCCGCCTACGAGCAGTACTTC. Protein: CASSERGAAYEQYF.

V usage is TRBV11-2 and J usage is TRBJ2-5; TRBD1 aligns across 7 bases. Trimming at V came to 3 bases and at J to 1 base, leaving 5 bases not matched to a gene. The length of the CDR3 is 15 residues. Per germline, CDR1 SGHAT and CDR2 FQNNGV. The chain's CDR3 is CASSFYRTGQETQYF. CDR3 nucleotide sequence: TGTGCCAGCAGCTTCTACCGGACAGGCCAAGAGACCCAGTACTTC.

This clone came up once. This chain uses TRBV18 with TRBJ2-2; TRBD1 might be the D (6 bases). The CDR3 sequence is 17 residues long. Between the trimmed V and J ends, which lost 5 bases and 1 base, there was a span of 17 bases. Germline CDR1 KGHSH, CDR2 LQKENI. For the CDR3, the DNA is TGTGCCAGCTCAGTAAGACAGGCCGGAGGGAACACCGGGGAGCTGTTTTTT. Protein: CASSVRQAGGNTGELFF.

This clone was seen just once. The chain is built from TRBV3-1 (or the pseudogene TRBV3-2) and TRBJ2-7; D is perhaps TRBD1 (5 bases). V was shortened by 0 bases and J by 5 bases, with 11 bases between the two germline ends. Looked up from germline, CDR1 is LGHDT and CDR2 is YNNKEL (reference sequence). The CDR3 totals 14 residues. The CDR3 here is CASSQEFRAHEQYF. The CDR3 region has the DNA TGTGCCAGCAGCCAAGAGTTCAGGGCCCACGAGCAGTACTTC.

The chain uses TRBV2 and TRBJ2-6; TRBD2 is a possible D gene (6 bases). The CDR3 has 14 amino acids. Germline V gene data show CDR1 as SNHLY and CDR2 as FYNNEI. The germline V and J ends were trimmed by 8 bases and 2 bases, with 10 bases remaining between them. CDR3 coding DNA: TGTGCCAGCCGGAGGGTCACTGGGGCCAACGTCCTGACTTTC. It yields the protein CASRRVTGANVLTF. The whole variable domain, filled in from reference TRBV2 and TRBJ2-6, reads EPEVTQTPSHQVTQMGQEVILRCVPISNHLYFYWYRQILGQKVEFLVSFYNNEISEKSEIFDDQFSVERPDGSNFTLKIRSTKLEDSAMYFCASRRVTGANVLTFGAGSRLTVL.

This rearrangement joins TRBV12-3 or TRBV12-4 to TRBJ1-6; D is possibly TRBD1 (6 bases). The CDR3 has 13 residues. Trimming took off 8 bases at V and 9 bases at J, with 14 bases between the two ends. The CDR3 region has the DNA TGTGCCAGCTCGGCCTCCAGGGGTTCACCCCTCCACTTT. Translation gives CASSASRGSPLHF.

V and J are TRBV11-2 and TRBJ2-1; D possibly corresponds to TRBD1 (5 bases). Trimming stripped 1 base from V and 1 base from J, with 8 bases between. From germline, CDR1 is SGHAT and CDR2 FQNNGV. The CDR3 sequence is 15 residues long. The CDR3 DNA reads as TGTGCCAGCAGCTTAGGACAGTTATCCTACAATGAGCAGTTCTTC. As protein: CASSLGQLSYNEQFF.

The chain couples TRBV28 to TRBJ1-2, with 9 positions matching TRBD1. Germline trimming cut 4 bases from V and 1 base from J; bases unmatched to any gene: 1. This CDR3 has 14 amino acids. CDR1 is MDHEN and CDR2 is SYDVKM in the germline V gene. CDR3 coding DNA: TGTGCCAGCAGTTCGACAGGGGGTAACTATGGCTACACCTTC. This gives the protein CASSSTGGNYGYTF.

The chain joins TRBV30 to TRBJ1-1; a weak D match, TRBD1 (6 bases). The CDR3 loop spans 16 amino acids. Trimming took off 2 bases at V and 1 base at J, with 17 bases between the two ends. From germline, CDR1 is GTSNPN and CDR2 SVGIG (reference sequence). The CDR3 loop reads CAWSPGHPIENTEAFF. The CDR3 nucleotides are TGTGCCTGGAGTCCGGGACACCCGATCGAGAACACTGAAGCTTTCTTT.

In DNA, the CDR3 is TGTGCCAGCAGCGTTGACAGGGGCCACACTGAAGCTTTCTTT. Its protein product is CASSVDRGHTEAFF. The chain is built from TRBV5-4 and TRBJ1-1; 8 nucleotides align to TRBD1. The CDR3 loop spans 14 amino acids. Germline lookup yields CDR1 SGHNT and CDR2 YYREEE (reference sequence). After removal of 4 bases from V and 3 bases from J, the junction contained 5 bases not matched to a gene.

The chain uses TRBV5-6 and TRBJ2-3; 13 bases fit TRBD2. Trimming cost V 4 bases and J 4 bases; bases outside gene matches: 15. Germline CDR1 SGHDT, CDR2 YYEEEE. This CDR3 is built from 19 residues. Here the CDR3 reads CASSLRLAGGLSMPDTQYF. CDR3 sequence (DNA): TGTGCCAGCAGCCTTAGACTAGCGGGGGGCCTATCGATGCCAGATACGCAGTATTTT. Full variable domain (missing parts from reference TRBV5-6 and TRBJ2-3): DAGVTQSPTHLIKTRGQQVTLRCSPKSGHDTVSWYQQALGQGPQFIFQYYEEEERQRGNFPDRFSGHQFPNYSSELNVNALLLGDSALYLCASSLRLAGGLSMPDTQYFGPGTRLTVL.

This clone was seen only a few times. The chain is built from TRBV11-2 and TRBJ2-5, with a possible D match to TRBD2 (7 bases). The ends were cut back, 7 bases at V and 1 base at J, with 16 bases in the middle. Germline V CDR1 and CDR2: SGHAT, FQNNGV. The CDR3 loop spans 15 amino acids. CDR3 nucleotides: TGTGCCAGCACCCTATGGGGGGGCCCCCAAGAGACCCAGTACTTC. Protein sequence: CASTLWGGPQETQYF.

This rearrangement joins TRBV27 to TRBJ1-1; no clear D gene. The V and J ends lost 3 bases and 11 bases respectively, with 16 bases between them. Germline V gene data show CDR1 as MNHEY and CDR2 as SMNVEV (reference sequence). The CDR3 consists of 13 residues. The CDR3 bases are TGTGCCAGCAGTTTGTCGGCAGGCTCAATGGCTTTCTTT. Translation: CASSLSAGSMAFF.

The chain has TRBV30 and TRBJ1-6; 7 bases match TRBD1. In germline, CDR1 is GTSNPN, CDR2 SVGIG (reference sequence). V was pared by 5 bases and J by 9 bases, with 10 bases of the junction left unmatched. This CDR3 region has 14 residues. The CDR3 DNA follows: TGTGCCTGGGGGGGGCCGGGACAGACTTCACCCCTCCACTTT. Amino acid sequence: CAWGGPGQTSPLHF.

The CDR3 bases are TGTGCCAGCAGCCGGCCGGGACAGGGGGATAGCGGGGCTAGCACAGATACGCAGTATTTT. As protein: CASSRPGQGDSGASTDTQYF. V usage is TRBV7-6 and J usage is TRBJ2-3, with 11 bases aligning to TRBD1. CDR1 is SGHVS, CDR2 FNYEAQ, per germline. The CDR3 is 20 amino acids. The V and J ends lost 5 bases and 0 bases, in that order; junction bases with no gene match: 16.

This chain links TRBV5-1 with TRBJ1-3; no firm D call. The germline gives CDR1 SGHRS, CDR2 YFSETQ. The CDR3 loop spans 17 amino acids. Trimming took 4 bases from V and 1 from J, leaving 18 bases between them. Written as DNA, the CDR3 is TGCGCCAGCAGCCCTCTTTTTGGAGGGAGGTCTGGAAACACCATATATTTT. Translated, it gives CASSPLFGGRSGNTIYF.

This chain links TRBV10-3 with TRBJ2-5, with 11 positions matching TRBD1. CDR1 and CDR2 from the germline V gene are ENHRY and SYGVKD. Germline trimming cut 4 bases from V and 3 bases from J; bases unmatched to any gene: 19. CDR3 size: 20 residues. CDR3 residues: CAISAWTGGTGPRGKETQYF. DNA of the CDR3: TGTGCCATCAGTGCGTGGACAGGGGGCACAGGACCCCGAGGGAAAGAGACCCAGTACTTC.